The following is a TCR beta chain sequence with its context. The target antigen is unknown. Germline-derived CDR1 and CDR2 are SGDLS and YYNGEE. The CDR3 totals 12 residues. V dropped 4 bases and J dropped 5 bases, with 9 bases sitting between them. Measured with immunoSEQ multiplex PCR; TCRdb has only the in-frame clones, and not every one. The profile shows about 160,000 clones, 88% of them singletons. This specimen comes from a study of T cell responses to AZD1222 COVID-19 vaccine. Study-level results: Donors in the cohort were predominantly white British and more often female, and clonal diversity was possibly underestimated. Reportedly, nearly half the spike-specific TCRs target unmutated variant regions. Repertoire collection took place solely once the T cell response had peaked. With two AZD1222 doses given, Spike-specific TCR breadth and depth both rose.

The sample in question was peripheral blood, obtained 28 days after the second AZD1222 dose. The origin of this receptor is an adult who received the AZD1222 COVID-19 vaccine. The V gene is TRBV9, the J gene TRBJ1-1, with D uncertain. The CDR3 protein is CASSLPVTEAFF. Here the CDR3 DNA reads TGTGCCAGCAGCCTCCCGGTAACTGAAGCTTTCTTT.